One and the same sample provided the 21 T cell receptor beta chains below, sequenced in a study of blood T cells in healthy people across ages. The use of a sample-barcoded 5' primer and a J-beta primer mix characterized a second PCR of roughly 6 to 11 cycles. TCRdb processed the 5' RACE reads anew with MiXCR; each CDR3 protein has one entry. The top ten hold roughly a third of the sample, which has fewer than 900,000 distinct CDR3 sequences, 49% seen once. Sequencing was performed on blood. These receptors originate from a woman aged 55 to 70 in good health.

This clonotype was counted a single time. V and J are TRBV20-1 and TRBJ2-1; maybe TRBD1 (6 bases). The DNA matches TRBJ2-7 better at its end, which makes the J call doubtful. This CDR3 contains 16 residues. CDR1 and CDR2 (germline): DFQATT, SNEGSKA (reference sequence). The CDR3 nucleotides are TGCAGTGCTAGAGGACTAAGGGGGAAGGTCCACAATGAGCAGTACTTC. It yields the protein CSARGLRGKVHNEQYF.

In its sample, this clonotype was seen once. A junction boundary mismatches the germline segment, possibly from a read error. The rearrangement links TRBV25-1 to TRBJ2-7; perhaps D is TRBD1 or TRBD2 (5 bases each). This CDR3 has 16 residues. Germline V gene lookup returns CDR1 MGHDK and CDR2 SYGVNS. This chain's CDR3 is CASSEPTGGGTYEQYF. Here the CDR3 DNA reads TGCGCCAGCAGTGAGCCTACAGGCGGAGGAACCTACGAGCAGTACTTC.

The chain recombines TRBV3-1 with TRBJ2-5; unclear D gene. The CDR3 totals 11 residues. The germline gives CDR1 LGHDT, CDR2 YNNKEL (reference sequence). With 0 bases removed from V and 11 bases from J, the gap between germline ends came to 7 bases. The CDR3 sequence: CASSQDNTQYF. The CDR3 DNA is TGTGCCAGCAGCCAAGATAATACGCAGTACTTC.

This chain links TRBV29-1 with TRBJ2-1; 7 bases agree with TRBD2. Per germline, CDR1 SQVTM and CDR2 ANQGSEA. The V gene end was trimmed by 5 bases and the J gene end by 0 bases; junction bases not matched to a gene: 10. CDR3 length: 16 amino acids. The CDR3 nucleotides read TGCAGCGTTTTCGGGGGAGGGGCGCGCTCCTACAATGAGCAGTTCTTC. Translated, it gives CSVFGGGARSYNEQFF.

This rearrangement joins TRBV27 to TRBJ2-4, with 7 nucleotides matching TRBD2. Looked up from germline, CDR1 is MNHEY and CDR2 is SMNVEV (reference sequence). With 6 bases clipped from V and 8 bases from J, the junction kept 13 bases outside the gene matches. The CDR3 has 15 residues. This chain's CDR3 is CASSRGDLGGDIQYF. The CDR3 DNA reads as TGTGCCAGCAGCCGGGGGGACCTTGGGGGGGACATTCAGTACTTC.

The CDR3 sequence is CSVGSIRGYEQYF. CDR3 nucleotides: TGCAGCGTTGGATCCATCAGGGGCTACGAGCAGTACTTC. V gene TRBV29-1 combines with J gene TRBJ2-7, with D maybe TRBD1 (6 bases). CDR3 length: 13 residues. In germline, CDR1 is SQVTM, CDR2 ANQGSEA. The V gene lost 4 bases and the J gene lost 3 bases, with 13 bases spanning the gap.

This clonotype occurred a few times. This chain joins TRBV10-3 and TRBJ2-7; TRBD1 might be the D (7 bases). Germline V gene data show CDR1 as ENHRY and CDR2 as SYGVKD. The CDR3 loop spans 14 amino acids. Trimming shortened V by 10 bases and J by 0 bases, and 16 bases separated the two germline ends. In DNA form, the CDR3 reads TGTGCCACCGCGGGGCGGGACAGCTCCTACGAGCAGTACTTC. It is translated as CATAGRDSSYEQYF.

J is TRBJ1-6 and V is TRBV28, with D possibly being TRBD1 (5 bases). Trimming removed 5 bases from V and 7 bases from J, with 18 bases in between. The germline CDR1 and CDR2 sequences are MDHEN and SYDVKM. The CDR3 is 16 amino acids. DNA for the CDR3: TGTGCCAGCAGTATTGACCTCGGGGCAAGGAATTCACCCCTCCACTTT. Its protein is CASSIDLGARNSPLHF.

The CDR3: CASAPGQDSSYEQYF. The CDR3 DNA reads TGCGCCAGTGCACCGGGACAGGATTCCTCCTACGAGCAGTACTTC. This chain uses TRBV5-1 with TRBJ2-7, with 8 bases aligning to TRBD1. Per the germline V gene, CDR1 is SGHRS and CDR2 is YFSETQ. Trimming at V came to 8 bases and at J to 0 bases, leaving 10 bases not matched to a gene. The CDR3 runs 15 residues.

J is TRBJ2-3 and V is TRBV15, with D tentatively TRBD1 (6 bases). In germline, CDR1 is LNHNV, CDR2 YYDKDF (reference sequence). V was cut by 8 bases and J by 3 bases, with 15 bases left in between. This CDR3 is built from 14 residues. The CDR3, as DNA: TGTGCCACCTCCGTCCGGCAGGGGACAGATACGCAGTATTTT. This translates into CATSVRQGTDTQYF.

CDR3 protein: CASSRAGLAGNSYEQYF. The CDR3, as DNA: TGTGCCAGCAGCCGGGCGGGACTAGCGGGTAACTCCTACGAGCAGTACTTC. The chain has TRBV4-2 and TRBJ2-7; 12 nucleotides align to TRBD2. CDR3 length: 17 amino acids. Looked up from germline, CDR1 is LGHNA and CDR2 is YNFKEQ. Trimming cost V 4 bases and J 0 bases; bases outside gene matches: 7.

A few counts support this clonotype. This chain uses TRBV7-2 with TRBJ2-1; unclear D gene. CDR3 size: 13 residues. CDR1 is SGHTA and CDR2 is FQGNSA in the germline V gene. Trimming stripped 5 bases from V and 10 bases from J, with 15 bases between. CDR3: CASSPWPGMEQFF. The DNA of the CDR3 is TGTGCCAGCAGCCCCTGGCCAGGCATGGAGCAGTTCTTC. The full variable domain, its missing parts supplied by reference TRBV7-2 and TRBJ2-1, is GAGVSQSPSNKVTEKGKDVELRCDPISGHTALYWYRQSLGQGLEFLIYFQGNSAPDKSGLPSDRFSAERTGGSVSTLTIQRTQQEDSAVYLCASSPWPGMEQFFGPGTRLTVL.

The chain carries TRBV3-1 and TRBJ2-1, with D tentatively TRBD1 (6 bases). The CDR3 is 15 residues long. V lost 0 bases and J lost 7, with 13 bases in between. Per the germline V gene, CDR1 is LGHDT and CDR2 is YNNKEL (reference sequence). The CDR3: CASSQDHDTGNEQFF. CDR3 nucleotide sequence: TGTGCCAGCAGCCAAGACCATGATACAGGGAATGAGCAGTTCTTC.

This clonotype was seen a handful of times. The chain recombines TRBV20-1 with TRBJ1-5; tentatively, D is TRBD1 (6 bases). This CDR3 comprises 16 residues. From germline, CDR1 is DFQATT and CDR2 SNEGSKA (reference sequence). Trimming shortened V by 0 bases and J by 5 bases, and 17 bases separated the two germline ends. The chain's CDR3 is CSARDQGSGFDQPQHF. CDR3 nucleotide sequence: TGCAGTGCTAGAGATCAGGGGTCGGGGTTCGATCAGCCCCAGCATTTT.

The chain recombines TRBV7-9 with TRBJ1-4; D remains ambiguous. The CDR3 consists of 14 residues. Germline V lookup: CDR1 SEHNR, CDR2 FQNEAQ (reference sequence). Trimming took 0 bases from V and 3 from J, leaving 5 bases between them. For the CDR3, the DNA is TGTGCCAGCAGCTTAGCGCCCGCTAATGAAAAACTGTTTTTT. Translating it yields CASSLAPANEKLFF.

This sequence joins TRBV7-9 and TRBJ2-4; D is undetermined. CDR3 length: 15 amino acids. Trimming shortened V by 2 bases and J by 13 bases, and 21 bases separated the two germline ends. Per germline, CDR1 SEHNR and CDR2 FQNEAQ (reference sequence). The CDR3 DNA follows: TGTGCCAGCAGCTTAATAGGCGGTTCCTACAATGAGCAGTACTTC. Amino acids: CASSLIGGSYNEQYF. Filled out from reference TRBV7-9 and TRBJ2-4, the complete variable domain reads DTGVSQNPRHKITKRGQNVTFRCDPISEHNRLYWYRQTLGQGPEFLTYFQNEAQLEKSRLLSDRFSAERPKGSFSTLEIQRTEQGDSAMYLCASSLIGGSYNEQYFGAGTRLSVL.

The V call is TRBV29-1, the J call TRBJ2-6; D may be TRBD2 (5 bases). This CDR3 contains 13 residues. Trimming stripped 3 bases from V and 4 bases from J, with 7 bases between. Germline-derived CDR1 and CDR2 are SQVTM and ANQGSEA. DNA for the CDR3: TGCAGCGTTGACGGGGTCGGGGCCAACGTCCTGACTTTC. The encoded protein is CSVDGVGANVLTF.

This rearrangement joins TRBV6-1 to TRBJ1-1; possibly TRBD1 for D (5 bases). Germline CDR1 MNHNS, CDR2 SASEGT. CDR3 length: 14 residues. The V and J ends lost 5 bases and 3 bases respectively, with 13 bases between them. For the CDR3, the DNA is TGTGCCAGCAGTCCAGGGTTGGAGGACACTGAAGCTTTCTTT. It yields the protein CASSPGLEDTEAFF.

This clonotype was picked up many times. V is TRBV7-3 and J is TRBJ1-2; possible D gene TRBD1, 6 bases. This CDR3 contains 12 residues. V was pared by 1 base and J by 7 bases, with 7 bases between. The germline CDR1 and CDR2 sequences are SGHTA and FQGTGA. The CDR3 DNA follows: TGTGCCAGCAGCTTAATGGGGGCTGGCTACACCTTC. Its translation is CASSLMGAGYTF.

On this clonotype itself: Germline is not matched at one junction end, which may reflect a read error. The CDR3 DNA reads as TGTGCCAGCGGCTTAGCAGGGGTACTTGAAGAGACCCAGTACTTC. Its protein is CASGLAGVLEETQYF. The chain uses TRBV7-7 and TRBJ2-5; D might be TRBD1 (6 bases). The CDR3 length is 15 residues. Germline CDR1 is SSHAT and CDR2 is FNYEAQ (reference sequence). The complete variable domain, with remaining parts taken from reference TRBV7-7 and TRBJ2-5, reads GAGVSQSPRYKVTKRGQDVTLRCDPISSHATLYWYQQALGQGPEFLTYFNYEAQPDKSGLPSDRFSAERPEGSISTLTIQRTEQRDSAMYRCASGLAGVLEETQYFGPGTRLLVL.

On this clonotype: Possible read error: a much larger clone is one base away. The chain combines TRBV6-6 with TRBJ2-1; D gene unclear. The CDR3 runs to 12 residues. Germline CDR1 and CDR2: MNHNY and SVGAGI (reference sequence). DNA for the CDR3: TGTACCAGCGCTCCAAGCAGGAATGAGCAGTTCTTC. Protein: CTSAPSRNEQFF.